What follows are 18 T cell receptor beta chains derived from one specimen sequenced in a study of shared clonotypes between healthy human individuals. TCRdb's table, derived via immunoSEQ multiplex PCR, lists solely in-frame clones and lacks some. This sample has millions of clones, with roughly 91% found just once. CD8 cells regarded as naive lacked CD45RO, were positively chosen for CCR7, and omitted terminally differentiated effector memory CD45RA+ cells. The sequencing sample was made of naive CD8+ T cells from PBMCs. The receptors come from a man aged 18 to 30 in good health. Some clones in this sample may be carry-over from other donors' samples.

This chain's CDR3 is CASSSSKREGLNTQYF. The CDR3 nucleotides read TGTGCCAGCAGCAGTTCAAAGCGGGAGGGCCTAAATACGCAGTATTTT. The chain links TRBV27 to TRBJ2-3; TRBD2 matches at 10 bases. With V trimmed by 6 bases and J by 7 bases, 13 bases remained unmatched. Germline CDR1 MNHEY, CDR2 SMNVEV (reference sequence). The CDR3 is made up of 16 amino acids.

The chain employs TRBV2 and TRBJ2-7; no firm D call. Trimming removed 3 bases from V and 4 bases from J, with 13 bases in between. The length of the CDR3 is 14 residues. In germline, CDR1 is SNHLY, CDR2 FYNNEI. The DNA of the CDR3 is TGTGCCAGCAGTGATCAGGCAGGAGTATACGAGCAGTACTTC. Translation gives CASSDQAGVYEQYF. Full variable domain (remainder filled in from reference TRBV2 and TRBJ2-7): EPEVTQTPSHQVTQMGQEVILRCVPISNHLYFYWYRQILGQKVEFLVSFYNNEISEKSEIFDDQFSVERPDGSNFTLKIRSTKLEDSAMYFCASSDQAGVYEQYFGPGTRLTVT.

V is TRBV5-4 and J is TRBJ2-2; a possible D gene is TRBD1 (5 bases). The ends were cut back, 2 bases at V and 6 bases at J, with 8 bases in the middle. Germline V CDR1 and CDR2: SGHNT, YYREEE (reference sequence). The CDR3 has 13 residues. CDR3 sequence: CASSFDRAGELFF. The CDR3 DNA sequence: TGTGCCAGCAGCTTCGACAGAGCCGGGGAGCTGTTTTTT.

The genes are TRBV27 and TRBJ1-1, with unresolved D. V shed 5 bases and J shed 5 bases, with 15 bases lying between them. The CDR3 spans 14 residues. Germline-derived CDR1 and CDR2 are MNHEY and SMNVEV (reference sequence). The CDR3 here is CASSTAVIATEAFF. In DNA, the CDR3 is TGTGCCAGCAGTACGGCGGTTATCGCTACTGAAGCTTTCTTT.

The gene calls are TRBV5-4 and TRBJ1-2, with TRBD1 identical over 9 bases. This CDR3 region has 13 residues. Germline CDR1 is SGHNT and CDR2 is YYREEE (reference sequence). V gave up 3 bases and J gave up 8 bases; unmatched junction bases: 5. This CDR3 is CASSSQGAHGYTF. The CDR3 DNA is TGTGCCAGCAGCTCACAGGGGGCCCACGGCTACACCTTC.

The chain has TRBV29-1 and TRBJ2-2, with 12 bases identical to TRBD1. CDR1 is SQVTM, CDR2 ANQGSEA, per germline. The CDR3 has 18 residues. V trimming: 1 base; J trimming: 4 bases; junction bases outside the gene matches: 10. This chain's CDR3 is CSVEGLGTGGSSTGELFF. For the CDR3, the DNA is TGCAGCGTTGAAGGTCTTGGGACAGGGGGCTCAAGCACCGGGGAGCTGTTTTTT.

This clone was detected once. This chain joins TRBV7-2 and TRBJ1-5; 7 bases line up with TRBD1. Germline V gives CDR1 SGHTA, CDR2 FQGNSA. Trimming at V came to 3 bases and at J to 9 bases, leaving 8 bases not matched to a gene. The CDR3 consists of 14 residues. CDR3 sequence (DNA): TGTGCCAGCAGCTTTGGGACAGTCGATTGGCCCCAGCATTTT. As protein: CASSFGTVDWPQHF.

Notes on this clone: At the DNA level, this CDR3 is encoded by other sequences in the same sample as well. The V and J genes are TRBV6-6 and TRBJ1-1; no clear D gene. The CDR3 is 12 residues long. Trimming stripped 3 bases from V and 4 bases from J, with 6 bases between. Looked up from germline, CDR1 is MNHNY and CDR2 is SVGAGI (reference sequence). CDR3 sequence reads: CASSYGGTEAFF. CDR3 coding DNA: TGTGCCAGCAGTTATGGTGGCACTGAAGCTTTCTTT.

The J gene is TRBJ1-4, the V gene TRBV21-1. TRBV21-1 is designated a pseudogene. The length of the CDR3 is 13 residues. The CDR3 region is CASSNGGNEKLFF. In nucleotides, the CDR3 is TGTGCCAGCAGCAATGGGGGAAATGAAAAACTGTTTTTT.

As regards this clone: This sample includes further DNA sequences coding for the same CDR3. J is TRBJ2-1 and V is TRBV5-6; TRBD1 matches 7 bases. Germline trimming cut 2 bases from V and 2 bases from J; bases unmatched to any gene: 1. CDR3 length: 14 residues. Germline V gives CDR1 SGHDT, CDR2 YYEEEE. The CDR3 DNA is TGTGCCAGCAGCTTCGGGACAGCCTACAATGAGCAGTTCTTC. Translated, it gives CASSFGTAYNEQFF.

This chain uses TRBV28 with TRBJ2-7; D is ambiguous. Trimming took 4 bases from V and 0 from J, leaving 10 bases between them. CDR1 is MDHEN, CDR2 SYDVKM, per germline. The CDR3 length is 14 residues. Written as DNA, the CDR3 is TGTGCCAGCAGTTGGGCAGGCAGCTCCTACGAGCAGTACTTC. This translates into CASSWAGSSYEQYF.

The chain couples TRBV7-9 to TRBJ2-1; 13 bases align to TRBD2. This CDR3 is 15 amino acids long. CDR1 SEHNR and CDR2 FQNEAQ come from the germline V gene (reference sequence). V lost 4 bases, J lost 9 bases, and 6 bases stayed unmatched. For the CDR3, the DNA is TGTGCCAGCAGCTCCCGGACTAGCGGGAGCATTGAGCAGTTCTTC. Its protein product is CASSSRTSGSIEQFF.

V and J are TRBV9 and TRBJ2-1; D is uncertain. The CDR3 length is 13 residues. Germline V CDR1 and CDR2: SGDLS, YYNGEE. V gave up 4 bases and J gave up 6 bases, with 11 bases separating them. The CDR3 nucleotides read TGTGCCAGCAGCAATGGGCTGATCAATGAGCAGTTCTTC. Translating gives CASSNGLINEQFF. Supplemented by reference TRBV9 and TRBJ2-1, the full variable domain reads DSGVTQTPKHLITATGQRVTLRCSPRSGDLSVYWYQQSLDQGLQFLIQYYNGEERAKGNILERFSAQQFPDLHSELNLSSLELGDSALYFCASSNGLINEQFFGPGTRLTVL.

The rearrangement links TRBV7-9 to TRBJ2-3; no definite D call. CDR1 is SEHNR, CDR2 FQNEAQ, per germline (reference sequence). V was pared by 10 bases and J by 6 bases, with 14 bases between. This CDR3 spans 12 amino acids. CDR3 coding DNA: TGTGCCATCGACACAAAGGGTGATACGCAGTATTTT. Amino acids: CAIDTKGDTQYF.

The chain links TRBV7-9 to TRBJ2-7; D remains ambiguous. With 5 bases removed from V and 0 bases from J, the gap between germline ends came to 11 bases. The CDR3 covers 14 residues. From germline, CDR1 is SEHNR and CDR2 FQNEAQ (reference sequence). CDR3 amino acids: CASSAPGFSYEQYF. CDR3 sequence (DNA): TGTGCCAGCAGCGCCCCCGGTTTCTCCTACGAGCAGTACTTC.

The genes are TRBV11-2 and TRBJ2-5, with TRBD2 matching 14 bases. Germline CDR1 and CDR2: SGHAT and FQNNGV. Unmatched junction bases numbered 14, after V lost 4 bases and J lost 4 bases. This CDR3 region has 19 residues. The CDR3 loop is CASSSLTGTSGSLVETQYF. The CDR3 bases are TGTGCCAGCAGCTCGCTCACCGGGACTAGCGGGAGTTTGGTAGAGACCCAGTACTTC.

A single count supports this clone. V is TRBV7-8 and J is TRBJ2-3, with TRBD1 as a possible D gene (5 bases). Trimming pared 4 bases from V and 4 bases from J, leaving 18 bases between. Looked up from germline, CDR1 is SGHVS and CDR2 is FQNEAQ. The CDR3 has 16 amino acids. The CDR3 spells CASSSLLGQVADTQYF. The CDR3, as DNA: TGTGCCAGCAGCTCCCTTTTGGGGCAGGTCGCAGATACGCAGTATTTT.

This clone was found once. V usage is TRBV27 and J usage is TRBJ2-7; D is unresolved. V was pared by 4 bases and J by 0 bases, with 10 bases between. The CDR3 covers 14 residues. Germline V gene lookup returns CDR1 MNHEY and CDR2 SMNVEV (reference sequence). This chain's CDR3 is CASSYGVNSYEQYF. The CDR3, as DNA: TGTGCCAGCAGTTATGGGGTGAACTCCTACGAGCAGTACTTC.